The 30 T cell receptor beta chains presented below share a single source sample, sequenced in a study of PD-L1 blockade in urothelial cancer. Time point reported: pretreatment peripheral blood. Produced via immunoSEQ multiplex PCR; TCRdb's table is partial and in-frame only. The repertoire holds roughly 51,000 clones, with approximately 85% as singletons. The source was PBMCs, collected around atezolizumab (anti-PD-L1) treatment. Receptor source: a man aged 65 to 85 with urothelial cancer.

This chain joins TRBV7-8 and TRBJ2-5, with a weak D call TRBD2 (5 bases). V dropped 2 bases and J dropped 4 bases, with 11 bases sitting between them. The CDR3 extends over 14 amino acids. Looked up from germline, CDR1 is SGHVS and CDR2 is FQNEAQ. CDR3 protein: CASSLRRAGETQYF. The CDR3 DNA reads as TGTGCCAGCAGCTTAAGGCGGGCCGGAGAGACCCAGTACTTC.

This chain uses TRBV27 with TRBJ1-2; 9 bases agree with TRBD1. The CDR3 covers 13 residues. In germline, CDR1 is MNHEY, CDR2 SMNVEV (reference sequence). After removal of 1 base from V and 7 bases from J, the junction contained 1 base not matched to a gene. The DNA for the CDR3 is TGTGCCAGCAGTTTATGGGGACAGGGTGGCTACACCTTC. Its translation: CASSLWGQGGYTF.

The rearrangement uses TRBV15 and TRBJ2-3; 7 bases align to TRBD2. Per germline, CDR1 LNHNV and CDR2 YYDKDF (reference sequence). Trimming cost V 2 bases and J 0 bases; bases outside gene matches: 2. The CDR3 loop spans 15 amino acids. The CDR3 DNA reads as TGTGCCACCAGCAGAAATAGCGGGAGCACAGATACGCAGTATTTT. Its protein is CATSRNSGSTDTQYF. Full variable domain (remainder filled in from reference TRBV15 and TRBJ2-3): DAMVIQNPRYQVTQFGKPVTLSCSQTLNHNVMYWYQQKSSQAPKLLFHYYDKDFNNEADTPDNFQSRRPNTSFCFLDIRSPGLGDTAMYLCATSRNSGSTDTQYFGPGTRLTVL.

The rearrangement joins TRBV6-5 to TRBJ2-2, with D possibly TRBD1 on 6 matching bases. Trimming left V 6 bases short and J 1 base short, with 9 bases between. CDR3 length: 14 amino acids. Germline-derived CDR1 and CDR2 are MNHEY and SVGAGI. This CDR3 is CASRWGQNTGELFF. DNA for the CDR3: TGTGCCAGCAGATGGGGACAGAACACCGGGGAGCTGTTTTTT.

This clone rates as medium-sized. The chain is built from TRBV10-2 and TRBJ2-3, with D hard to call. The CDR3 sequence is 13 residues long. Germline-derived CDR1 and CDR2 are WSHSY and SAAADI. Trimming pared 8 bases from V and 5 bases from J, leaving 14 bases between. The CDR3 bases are TGCGCCAGCTACCGTTCCCGCGGAGATACGCAGTATTTT. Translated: CASYRSRGDTQYF.

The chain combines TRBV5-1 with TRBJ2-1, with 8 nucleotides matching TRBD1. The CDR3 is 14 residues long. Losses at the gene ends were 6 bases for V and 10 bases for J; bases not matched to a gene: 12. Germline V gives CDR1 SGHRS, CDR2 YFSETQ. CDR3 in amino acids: CASTPDRGRGEQFF. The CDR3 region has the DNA TGCGCCAGCACCCCAGACAGGGGACGAGGAGAGCAGTTCTTC.

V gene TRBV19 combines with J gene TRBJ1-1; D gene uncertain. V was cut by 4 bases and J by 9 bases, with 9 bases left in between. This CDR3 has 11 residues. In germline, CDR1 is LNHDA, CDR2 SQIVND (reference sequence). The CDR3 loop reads CASSKRIQAFF. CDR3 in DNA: TGTGCCAGTAGTAAGAGGATACAAGCTTTCTTT.

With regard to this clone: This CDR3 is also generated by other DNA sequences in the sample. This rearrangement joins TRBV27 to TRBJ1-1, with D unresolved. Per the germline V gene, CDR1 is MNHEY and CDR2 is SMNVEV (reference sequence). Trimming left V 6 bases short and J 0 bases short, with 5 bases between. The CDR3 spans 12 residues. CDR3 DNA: TGTGCCAGCAGCCGGGTGAACACTGAAGCTTTCTTT. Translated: CASSRVNTEAFF.

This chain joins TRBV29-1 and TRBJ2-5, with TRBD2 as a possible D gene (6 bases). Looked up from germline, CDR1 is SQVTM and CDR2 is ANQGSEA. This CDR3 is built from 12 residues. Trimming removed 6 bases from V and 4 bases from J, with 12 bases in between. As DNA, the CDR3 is TGCAGCGTCGTGGAGGGAGGAGAGACCCAGTACTTC. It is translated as CSVVEGGETQYF.

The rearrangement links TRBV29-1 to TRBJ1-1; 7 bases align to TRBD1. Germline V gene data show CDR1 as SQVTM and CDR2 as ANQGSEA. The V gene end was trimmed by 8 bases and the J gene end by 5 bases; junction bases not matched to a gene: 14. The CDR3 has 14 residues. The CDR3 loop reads CSSVQGTERTEAFF. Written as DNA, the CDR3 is TGCAGCAGCGTACAGGGGACTGAGAGGACTGAAGCTTTCTTT.

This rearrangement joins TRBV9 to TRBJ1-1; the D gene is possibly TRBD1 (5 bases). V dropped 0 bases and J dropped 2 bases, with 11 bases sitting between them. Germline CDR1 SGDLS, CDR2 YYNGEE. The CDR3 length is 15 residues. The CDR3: CASSVGGGGNTEAFF. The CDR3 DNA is TGTGCCAGCAGCGTAGGGGGGGGTGGTAACACTGAAGCTTTCTTT. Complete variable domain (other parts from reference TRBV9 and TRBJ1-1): DSGVTQTPKHLITATGQRVTLRCSPRSGDLSVYWYQQSLDQGLQFLIQYYNGEERAKGNILERFSAQQFPDLHSELNLSSLELGDSALYFCASSVGGGGNTEAFFGQGTRLTVV.

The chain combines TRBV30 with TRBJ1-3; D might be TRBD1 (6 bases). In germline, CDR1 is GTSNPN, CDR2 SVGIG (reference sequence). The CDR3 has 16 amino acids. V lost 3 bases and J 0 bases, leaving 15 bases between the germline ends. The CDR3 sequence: CAWRSTGFGSGNTIYF. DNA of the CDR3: TGTGCCTGGAGGAGTACAGGGTTTGGCTCTGGAAACACCATATATTTT. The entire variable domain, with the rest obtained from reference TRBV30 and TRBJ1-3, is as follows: SQTIHQWPATLVQPVGSPLSLECTVEGTSNPNLYWYRQAAGRGLQLLFYSVGIGQISSEVPQNLSASRPQDRQFILSSKKLLLSDSGFYLCAWRSTGFGSGNTIYFGEGSWLTVV.

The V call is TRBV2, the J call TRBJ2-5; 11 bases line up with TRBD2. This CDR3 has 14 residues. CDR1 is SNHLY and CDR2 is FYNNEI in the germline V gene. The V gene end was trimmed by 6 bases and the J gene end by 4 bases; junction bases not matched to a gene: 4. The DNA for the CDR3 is TGTGCCAGCAGAATAGCGGGAGGGCTAGAGACCCAGTACTTC. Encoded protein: CASRIAGGLETQYF. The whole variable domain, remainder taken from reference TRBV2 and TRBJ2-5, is EPEVTQTPSHQVTQMGQEVILRCVPISNHLYFYWYRQILGQKVEFLVSFYNNEISEKSEIFDDQFSVERPDGSNFTLKIRSTKLEDSAMYFCASRIAGGLETQYFGPGTRLLVL.

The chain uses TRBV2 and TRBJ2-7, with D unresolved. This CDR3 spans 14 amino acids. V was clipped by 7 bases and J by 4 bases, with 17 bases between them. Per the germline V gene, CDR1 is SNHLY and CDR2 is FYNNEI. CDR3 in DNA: TGTGCCAGCATTCCTTTTCTAGTATCTTACGAGCAGTACTTC. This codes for CASIPFLVSYEQYF.

The CDR3 is CASTRTGQGAYEQYF. The CDR3 DNA sequence: TGTGCCAGCACCCGAACGGGACAGGGGGCTTACGAGCAGTACTTC. This rearrangement joins TRBV6-1 to TRBJ2-7; TRBD1 matches 12 bases. J lost 4 bases, V lost 7 bases, and 8 bases had no gene match. The CDR3 contains 15 residues. The germline V gene has CDR1 MNHNS and CDR2 SASEGT.

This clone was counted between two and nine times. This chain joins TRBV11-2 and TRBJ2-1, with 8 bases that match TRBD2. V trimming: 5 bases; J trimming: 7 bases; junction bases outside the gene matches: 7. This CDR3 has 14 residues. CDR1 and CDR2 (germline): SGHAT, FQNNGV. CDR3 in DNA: TGTGCCAGCAGCAGTAGCGGGAATAGGAATGAGCAGTTCTTC. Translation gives CASSSSGNRNEQFF.

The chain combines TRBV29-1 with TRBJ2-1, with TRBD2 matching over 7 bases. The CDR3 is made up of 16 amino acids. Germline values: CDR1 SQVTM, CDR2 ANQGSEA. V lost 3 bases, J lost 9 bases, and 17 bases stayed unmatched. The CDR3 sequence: CSVDRVGGSRGVEQFF. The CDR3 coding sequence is TGCAGCGTTGATCGCGTTGGGGGGTCCCGGGGGGTTGAGCAGTTCTTC.

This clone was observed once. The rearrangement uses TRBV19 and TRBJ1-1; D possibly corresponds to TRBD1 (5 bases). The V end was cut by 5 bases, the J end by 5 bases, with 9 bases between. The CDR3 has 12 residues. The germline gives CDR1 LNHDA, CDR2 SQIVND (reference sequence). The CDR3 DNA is TGTGCCAGTAGTGGGGGGGGGACTGAAGCTTTCTTT. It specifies CASSGGGTEAFF.

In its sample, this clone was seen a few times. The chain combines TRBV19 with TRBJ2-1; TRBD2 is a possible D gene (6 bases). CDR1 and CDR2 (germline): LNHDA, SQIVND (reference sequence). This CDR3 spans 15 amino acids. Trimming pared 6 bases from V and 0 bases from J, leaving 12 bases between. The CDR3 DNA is TGTGCCAGTAGCCTTGAGACTAGCTCCTACAATGAGCAGTTCTTC. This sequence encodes CASSLETSSYNEQFF.

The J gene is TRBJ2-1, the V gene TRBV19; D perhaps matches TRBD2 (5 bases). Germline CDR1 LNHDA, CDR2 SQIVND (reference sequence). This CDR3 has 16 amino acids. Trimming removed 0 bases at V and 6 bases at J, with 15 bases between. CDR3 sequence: CASSIDRQSRGNEQFF. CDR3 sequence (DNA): TGTGCCAGTAGTATAGATCGGCAGTCACGGGGCAATGAGCAGTTCTTC.

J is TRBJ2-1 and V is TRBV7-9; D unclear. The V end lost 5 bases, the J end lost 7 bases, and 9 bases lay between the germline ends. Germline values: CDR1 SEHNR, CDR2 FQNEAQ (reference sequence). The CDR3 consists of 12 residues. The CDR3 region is CASSPQANEQFF. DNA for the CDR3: TGTGCCAGCAGCCCGCAAGCAAATGAGCAGTTCTTC.

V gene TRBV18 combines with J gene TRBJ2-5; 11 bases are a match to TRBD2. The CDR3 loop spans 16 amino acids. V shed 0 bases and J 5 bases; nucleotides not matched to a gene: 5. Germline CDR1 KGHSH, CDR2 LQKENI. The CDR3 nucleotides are TGTGCCAGCTCACCACCGAGGCTAGCGGGAGGCGAGACCCAGTACTTC. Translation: CASSPPRLAGGETQYF.

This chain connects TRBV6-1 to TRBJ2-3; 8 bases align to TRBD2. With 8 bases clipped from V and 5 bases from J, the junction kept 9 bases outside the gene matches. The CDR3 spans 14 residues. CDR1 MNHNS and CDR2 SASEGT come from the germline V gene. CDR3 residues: CASGPAGEGDTQYF. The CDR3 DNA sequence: TGTGCCAGCGGTCCAGCGGGAGAGGGAGATACGCAGTATTTT.

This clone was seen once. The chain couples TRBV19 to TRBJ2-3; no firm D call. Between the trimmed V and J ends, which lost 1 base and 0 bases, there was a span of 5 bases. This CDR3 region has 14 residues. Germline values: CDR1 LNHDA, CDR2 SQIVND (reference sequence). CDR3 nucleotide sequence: TGTGCCAGTAGTATAGCACTGAGCACAGATACGCAGTATTTT. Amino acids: CASSIALSTDTQYF.

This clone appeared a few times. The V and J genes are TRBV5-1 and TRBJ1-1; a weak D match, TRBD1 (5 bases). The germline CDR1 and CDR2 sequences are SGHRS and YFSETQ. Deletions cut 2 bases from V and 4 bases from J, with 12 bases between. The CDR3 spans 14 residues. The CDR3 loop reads CASSLGEASTEAFF. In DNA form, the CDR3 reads TGCGCCAGCAGCTTAGGGGAGGCGAGCACTGAAGCTTTCTTT. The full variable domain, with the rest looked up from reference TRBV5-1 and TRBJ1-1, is KAGVTQTPRYLIKTRGQQVTLSCSPISGHRSVSWYQQTPGQGLQFLFEYFSETQRNKGNFPGRFSGRQFSNSRSEMNVSTLELGDSALYLCASSLGEASTEAFFGQGTRLTVV.

CDR3 sequence: CASSLRQWTEAFF. CDR3 nucleotides: TGTGCCAGCAGCTTAAGACAGTGGACTGAAGCTTTCTTT. This chain uses TRBV7-2 with TRBJ1-1; maybe TRBD1 (5 bases). Germline-derived CDR1 and CDR2 are SGHTA and FQGNSA. The CDR3 runs to 13 residues. V was pared by 2 bases and J by 5 bases, with 9 bases between.

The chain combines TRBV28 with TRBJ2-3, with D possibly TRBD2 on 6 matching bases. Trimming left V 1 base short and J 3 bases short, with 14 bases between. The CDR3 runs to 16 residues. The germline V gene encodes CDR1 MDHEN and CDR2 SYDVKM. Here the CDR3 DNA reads TGTGCCAGCAGTTTATTGGGACTCGGACTAACAGATACGCAGTATTTT. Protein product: CASSLLGLGLTDTQYF.

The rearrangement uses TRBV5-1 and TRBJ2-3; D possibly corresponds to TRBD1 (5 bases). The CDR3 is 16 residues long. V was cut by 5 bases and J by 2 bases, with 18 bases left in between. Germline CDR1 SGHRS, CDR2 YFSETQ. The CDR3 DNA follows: TGCGCCAGCAGGCCGAACGTGGGGCGTACCACAGATACGCAGTATTTT. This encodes CASRPNVGRTTDTQYF.

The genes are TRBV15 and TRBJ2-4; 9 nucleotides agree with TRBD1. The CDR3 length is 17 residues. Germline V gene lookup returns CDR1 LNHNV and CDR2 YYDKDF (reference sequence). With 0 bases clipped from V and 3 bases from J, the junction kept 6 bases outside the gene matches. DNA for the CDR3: TGTGCCACCAGCAGAGATTGGGACAGGGAGTACAAAAACATTCAGTACTTC. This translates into CATSRDWDREYKNIQYF.

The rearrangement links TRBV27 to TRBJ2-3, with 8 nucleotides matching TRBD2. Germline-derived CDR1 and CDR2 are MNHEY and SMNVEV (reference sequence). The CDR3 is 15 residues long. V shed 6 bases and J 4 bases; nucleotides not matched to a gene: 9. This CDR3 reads CASSPRAGGSDTQYF. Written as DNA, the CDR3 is TGTGCCAGCAGCCCCCGCGCGGGAGGTTCAGATACGCAGTATTTT.